The text below deals with one TCR beta chain. The antigen this receptor binds is unknown. No much larger clone exists at a distance of one base, and base qualities are not known. Measured from the cysteine to the phenylalanine, the CDR3 is 15 residues long. Only the CDR3 part of the read is kept: 45 bases, read in frame from the first base. The junction carries 9 bases between V and J, which are trimmed by 0 bases and 3 bases respectively. The germline V gene (reference sequence) sets CDR1 to LNHNV and CDR2 to YYDKDF. Sequencing was carried out with an Illumina HiSeq 2500. Quantitative 5'-RACE with molecular barcodes was used to prepare TCR beta libraries. Turning to the authors' computational methods: Disease-linked TCR variants were identified with a new computational method built on a probabilistic model of VDJ rearrangement. TCRdb cleaned the public reads at Q25 with fastp, built clones with MiXCR and kept in-frame beta chains. Rows are combined by CDR3 protein, so each entry shows the most common genes and DNA. Here the V and J calls rest on TCRdb's processing, not on the authors' analysis. The sample table records roughly 370,000 distinct CDR3 sequences; 20% to 25% of these occur just once. The ten top clones hold approximately 16% of the sample.

The data derive from a study of CD8 T cells in ankylosing spondylitis (dated by TCRdb to the late 2010s). Study-wide context: The study set out to find disease-linked TCR variants by profiling T cell receptor beta repertoires in ankylosing spondylitis patients and healthy donors. Peripheral blood was sampled, and synovial fluid was also collected from ankylosing spondylitis patients. The full study cohort comprised about 25 ankylosing spondylitis patients and over 95 healthy donors.

The study at large found these results: Some motif variants were previously reported in synovial fluid and blood of reactive arthritis patients, suggesting common disease-initiation mechanisms. A TCR beta motif of seven or eight highly homologous amino acid variants appeared characteristic of blood from ankylosing spondylitis patients. A CD8+ phenotype was shown by the disease-linked clones, which were found at relatively low frequencies in peripheral blood. According to the report, matched synovial fluid samples from ankylosing spondylitis patients were significantly enriched for the disease-linked clones.

This receptor was obtained from a male donor with ankylosing spondylitis. The sequenced material came from blood, either unsorted or a sorted T cell fraction (not recorded which). The chain is encoded by TRBV15 joined to TRBJ2-1; possibly the D gene is TRBD1, per 6 matching bases. The nucleotides are TGTGCCACCAGCAGAGATGGGGGCGGCTACAATGAGCAGTTCTTC. It codes for CATSRDGGGYNEQFF.